These 25 T cell receptor beta chains originate from one sample sequenced in a study of human T cells and chemical hapten exposure. TCRdb used MiXCR to reprocess the RACE reads, holding one entry per CDR3 protein. The sample includes over 50,000 distinct CDR3 sequences, about 9.6% of them seen just once. Time point meaning: pre-sensitization, week 0. Treatment noted: therapeutic diphenylcyclopropenone sensitization with weekly scalp DPC. Total RNA extraction was carried out from unfractionated whole blood. Sequencing used whole blood, obtained in connection with sensitization to the hapten diphenylcyclopropenone (DPC). The receptors here all came from a young woman with alopecia areata. Some clones in this sample may be carry-over from other donors' samples.

This clonotype showed up many times. The chain employs TRBV12-3 or TRBV12-4 and TRBJ2-3, with D uncertain. This CDR3 is built from 14 residues. Deletions cut 5 bases from V and 0 bases from J, with 9 bases between. In nucleotides, the CDR3 is TGTGCCAGCAGTCGTCCGGAGAGCACAGATACGCAGTATTTT. Its translation: CASSRPESTDTQYF.

The chain couples TRBV12-3 or TRBV12-4 to TRBJ1-5; D unclear. V lost 5 bases, J lost 9 bases, and 11 bases lay in between. The CDR3 length is 12 residues. DNA for the CDR3: TGTGCCAGCAGTGCTCCTCCGGGGCCCCAGCATTTT. Amino acid sequence: CASSAPPGPQHF.

Many counts were recorded for this clonotype. The V call is TRBV7-9, the J call TRBJ1-3; TRBD1 matches at 7 bases. V lost 3 bases and J lost 2; bases outside the gene matches: 1. Germline lookup yields CDR1 SEHNR and CDR2 FQNEAQ (reference sequence). The CDR3 contains 14 residues. CDR3 in amino acids: CASSFTGAGNTIYF. CDR3 in DNA: TGTGCCAGCAGCTTCACAGGGGCTGGAAACACCATATATTTT.

This clonotype was counted many times. This chain uses TRBV9 with TRBJ1-1; D gene uncertain. Germline values: CDR1 SGDLS, CDR2 YYNGEE. V dropped 0 bases and J dropped 2 bases, with 8 bases sitting between them. CDR3 size: 14 residues. Here the CDR3 reads CASSVASANTEAFF. In DNA, the CDR3 is TGTGCCAGCAGCGTAGCAAGTGCTAACACTGAAGCTTTCTTT.

The sample holds many counts of this clonotype. The rearrangement uses TRBV12-3 or TRBV12-4 and TRBJ1-4, with D unclear. The CDR3 runs to 13 residues. Between the trimmed V and J ends, which lost 4 bases and 8 bases, there was a span of 11 bases. The CDR3 coding sequence is TGTGCCAGCAGTTCAATAGGGAAAGAAAAACTGTTTTTT. Amino acid sequence: CASSSIGKEKLFF.

This clonotype has just a few counts. The genes are TRBV12-3 or TRBV12-4 and TRBJ1-5; D is undetermined. V lost 6 bases and J lost 6, with 12 bases in between. This CDR3 has 13 amino acids. This chain's CDR3 is CASSRTLGQPQHF. CDR3 in DNA: TGTGCCAGCAGCCGTACGTTGGGTCAGCCCCAGCATTTT.

In its sample, this clonotype was seen a few times. The chain couples TRBV18 to TRBJ1-1; maybe TRBD1 (6 bases). Germline V gives CDR1 KGHSH, CDR2 LQKENI. V was shortened by 5 bases and J by 1 base, with 23 bases between the two germline ends. The CDR3 is made up of 18 amino acids. In nucleotides, the CDR3 is TGTGCCAGCTCAATTACCACACGCCAGACAGGAACGAACACTGAAGCTTTCTTT. Amino acid sequence: CASSITTRQTGTNTEAFF. Using reference TRBV18 and TRBJ1-1 for the parts outside the CDR3, the full variable domain is NAGVMQNPRHLVRRRGQEARLRCSPMKGHSHVYWYRQLPEEGLKFMVYLQKENIIDESGMPKERFSAEFPKEGPSILRIQQVVRGDSAAYFCASSITTRQTGTNTEAFFGQGTRLTVV.

The chain uses TRBV28 and TRBJ2-3; no firm D call. This CDR3 is built from 11 residues. CDR1 and CDR2 (germline): MDHEN, SYDVKM. V shed 2 bases and J shed 7 bases, with 4 bases lying between them. The CDR3 sequence: CASSLRNTQYF. As DNA, the CDR3 is TGTGCCAGCAGTTTAAGGAATACGCAGTATTTT. The full variable domain, completed using reference TRBV28 and TRBJ2-3, is DVKVTQSSRYLVKRTGEKVFLECVQDMDHENMFWYRQDPGLGLRLIYFSYDVKMKEKGDIPEGYSVSREKKERFSLILESASTNQTSMYLCASSLRNTQYFGPGTRLTVL.

This clonotype was picked up a small number of times. The CDR3: CAASGGAGGTQYF. The CDR3 DNA sequence: TGTGCCGCCAGCGGGGGGGCGGGCGGAACGCAGTATTTT. V and J are TRBV10-3 and TRBJ2-3, with 10 positions matching TRBD2. Per the germline V gene, CDR1 is ENHRY and CDR2 is SYGVKD. With V trimmed by 11 bases and J by 9 bases, 11 bases remained unmatched. The CDR3 sequence is 13 residues long.

This clonotype was seen a handful of times. The chain combines TRBV12-3 or TRBV12-4 with TRBJ2-2, with D unresolved. V lost 4 bases and J 0 bases, leaving 9 bases between the germline ends. The CDR3 totals 15 residues. CDR3: CASSYDFANTGELFF. CDR3 DNA: TGTGCCAGCAGTTACGACTTCGCGAACACCGGGGAGCTGTTTTTT.

This sequence joins TRBV27 and TRBJ2-7; D is possibly TRBD1 (6 bases). Deletions cut 4 bases from V and 4 bases from J, with 11 bases between. CDR1 is MNHEY and CDR2 is SMNVEV in the germline V gene (reference sequence). This CDR3 comprises 13 residues. The chain's CDR3 is CASSWGQRYEQYF. The CDR3, as DNA: TGTGCCAGCAGTTGGGGACAAAGATACGAGCAGTACTTC.

This chain connects TRBV7-2 to TRBJ2-3; 9 positions agree with TRBD2. Germline assignment: CDR1 SGHTA and CDR2 FQGNSA. The CDR3 has 16 residues. Germline trimming cut 4 bases from V and 2 bases from J; bases unmatched to any gene: 7. The CDR3 is CASSSGGGLATDTQYF. The CDR3 bases are TGTGCCAGCAGCTCAGGGGGGGGACTAGCCACAGATACGCAGTATTTT.

This clonotype was recorded many times. The V gene is TRBV6-6, the J gene TRBJ2-7; D is unclear. The CDR3 has 11 amino acids. V lost 2 bases and J lost 6, with 5 bases in between. Germline CDR1 and CDR2: MNHNY and SVGAGI (reference sequence). The chain's CDR3 is CASSYQIEQYF. CDR3 coding DNA: TGTGCCAGCAGTTACCAAATCGAGCAGTACTTC.

This clonotype has a handful of counts. J is TRBJ1-2 and V is TRBV30; 7 bases align to TRBD1. Germline-derived CDR1 and CDR2 are GTSNPN and SVGIG (reference sequence). The V and J ends lost 0 bases and 5 bases, in that order; junction bases with no gene match: 6. This CDR3 is 14 amino acids long. This CDR3 reads CAWSVRGQGYGYTF. In nucleotides, the CDR3 is TGTGCCTGGAGTGTAAGGGGGCAGGGGTATGGCTACACCTTC.

The rearrangement uses TRBV5-4 and TRBJ2-5; the match to TRBD2 covers 12 bases. CDR3 length: 16 amino acids. Germline V gene data show CDR1 as SGHNT and CDR2 as YYREEE (reference sequence). V lost 5 bases and J lost 5; bases outside the gene matches: 10. The CDR3 DNA follows: TGTGCCAGCAGTGGGTCTAGCGGGGGGGCCGGGGAGACCCAGTACTTC. Its protein is CASSGSSGGAGETQYF.

This clonotype was picked up many times. This sequence joins TRBV6-5 and TRBJ1-1; no clear D gene. This CDR3 has 16 residues. The ends were cut back, 2 bases at V and 0 bases at J, with 13 bases in the middle. Germline V CDR1 and CDR2: MNHEY, SVGAGI. Written as DNA, the CDR3 is TGTGCCAGCAGTTACGTGGGTAGCGGCTTGAACACTGAAGCTTTCTTT. Amino acid sequence: CASSYVGSGLNTEAFF.

This clonotype has a handful of counts. The gene calls are TRBV7-2 and TRBJ1-6, with 9 bases matching TRBD1. CDR1 SGHTA and CDR2 FQGNSA come from the germline V gene. The trim removed 4 bases at V and 15 bases at J, leaving 7 bases unmatched. The CDR3 is 13 amino acids. CDR3 nucleotides: TGTGCCAGCAGCTCCACCGACAGGGGGTACCTCCACTTT. Amino acid sequence: CASSSTDRGYLHF.

This clonotype has ten or more counts. This chain links TRBV29-1 with TRBJ2-7; 7 bases map to TRBD2. The germline gives CDR1 SQVTM, CDR2 ANQGSEA. V gave up 7 bases and J gave up 0 bases; unmatched junction bases: 12. This CDR3 region has 15 residues. The CDR3 region is CSAETGGTSSYEQYF. The CDR3 nucleotides read TGCAGCGCCGAAACGGGGGGAACCAGCTCCTACGAGCAGTACTTC.

The chain links TRBV6-1 to TRBJ2-2, with TRBD2 matching over 13 bases. This CDR3 is 16 amino acids long. With 4 bases clipped from V and 7 bases from J, the junction kept 6 bases outside the gene matches. Per the germline V gene, CDR1 is MNHNS and CDR2 is SASEGT. The CDR3: CASSGGTSGVSGELFF. The CDR3 DNA reads TGTGCCAGCAGTGGGGGGACTAGCGGGGTGAGCGGGGAGCTGTTTTTT.

Ten or more counts support this clonotype. The rearrangement links TRBV20-1 to TRBJ1-1; TRBD1 aligns across 9 bases. Germline trimming cut 6 bases from V and 4 bases from J; bases unmatched to any gene: 3. This CDR3 spans 12 amino acids. Per germline, CDR1 DFQATT and CDR2 SNEGSKA (reference sequence). Here the CDR3 DNA reads TGCAGTGCGAGACAGGGGGGCACTGAAGCTTTCTTT. Amino acids: CSARQGGTEAFF.

This rearrangement joins TRBV3-1 to TRBJ1-2, with D uncertain. In germline, CDR1 is LGHDT, CDR2 YNNKEL (reference sequence). CDR3 length: 17 amino acids. V was trimmed by 1 base and J by 1 base, leaving 16 bases between them. The CDR3 reads CASSQVTWREGNYGYTF. The CDR3 bases are TGTGCCAGCAGCCAAGTAACTTGGCGGGAAGGTAACTATGGCTACACCTTC.

This clonotype occurred a few times. The CDR3 protein is CASSVGRNNEQFF. As DNA, the CDR3 is TGTGCCAGCAGCGTAGGGCGCAACAATGAGCAGTTCTTC. The V call is TRBV7-2, the J call TRBJ2-1; D not resolved. The CDR3 runs 13 residues. The V gene's germline CDR1 is SGHTA and CDR2 FQGNSA. V gave up 5 bases and J gave up 5 bases, with 10 bases separating them.

Notes on this clonotype: The germline gene is not matched at one end of the junction; a read error may be the cause. The rearrangement links TRBV6-2 or TRBV6-3 to TRBJ1-1; 10 bases are shared with TRBD1. Germline-derived CDR1 and CDR2 are MNHEY and SVGEGT. The CDR3 runs to 13 residues. DNA of the CDR3: TGTGCCAGCAGATCGACAGGGGGCACTAAAGCTTTCTTT. Protein sequence: CASRSTGGTKAFF.

V gene TRBV7-9 combines with J gene TRBJ2-7; no reliable D call. This CDR3 has 14 residues. CDR1 is SEHNR and CDR2 is FQNEAQ in the germline V gene (reference sequence). The V end was cut by 3 bases, the J end by 2 bases, with 11 bases between. The CDR3 here is CASSFSSGTYEQYF. The CDR3 DNA sequence: TGTGCCAGCAGCTTCTCGTCCGGCACCTACGAGCAGTACTTC.

V gene TRBV20-1 combines with J gene TRBJ2-7; 10 bases fit TRBD2. CDR1 DFQATT and CDR2 SNEGSKA come from the germline V gene (reference sequence). J lost 0 bases, V lost 0 bases, and 8 bases had no gene match. The CDR3 runs to 17 residues. Here the CDR3 reads CSARDLVAGGHSYEQYF. In DNA, the CDR3 is TGCAGTGCTAGAGATCTAGTAGCGGGGGGACACTCCTACGAGCAGTACTTC.